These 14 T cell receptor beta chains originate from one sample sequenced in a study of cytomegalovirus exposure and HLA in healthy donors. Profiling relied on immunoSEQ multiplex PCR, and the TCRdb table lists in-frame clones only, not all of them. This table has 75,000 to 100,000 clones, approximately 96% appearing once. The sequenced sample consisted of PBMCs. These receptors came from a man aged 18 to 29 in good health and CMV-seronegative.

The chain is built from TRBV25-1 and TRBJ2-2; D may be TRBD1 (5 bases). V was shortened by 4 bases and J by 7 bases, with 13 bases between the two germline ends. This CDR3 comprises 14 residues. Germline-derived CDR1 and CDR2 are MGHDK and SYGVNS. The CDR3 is CASSVNRGHGELFF. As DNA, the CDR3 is TGTGCCAGCAGTGTAAATAGGGGTCACGGGGAGCTGTTTTTT. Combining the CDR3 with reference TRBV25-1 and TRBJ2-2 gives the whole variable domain EADIYQTPRYLVIGTGKKITLECSQTMGHDKMYWYQQDPGMELHLIHYSYGVNSTEKGDLSSESTVSRIRTEHFPLTLESARPSHTSQYLCASSVNRGHGELFFGEGSRLTVL.

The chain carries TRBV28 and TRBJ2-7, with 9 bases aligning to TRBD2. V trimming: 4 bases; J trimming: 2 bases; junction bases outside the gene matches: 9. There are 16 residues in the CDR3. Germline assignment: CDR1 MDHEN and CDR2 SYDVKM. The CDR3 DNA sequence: TGTGCCAGCAGTTCCCCTACTAGCGGGCCAACCTACGAGCAGTACTTC. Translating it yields CASSSPTSGPTYEQYF.

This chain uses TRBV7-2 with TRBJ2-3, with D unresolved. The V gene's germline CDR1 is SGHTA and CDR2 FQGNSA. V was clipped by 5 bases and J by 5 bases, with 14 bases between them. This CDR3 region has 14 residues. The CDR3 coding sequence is TGTGCCAGCAGCCCTGGGCCTACTGGAGATACGCAGTATTTT. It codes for CASSPGPTGDTQYF.

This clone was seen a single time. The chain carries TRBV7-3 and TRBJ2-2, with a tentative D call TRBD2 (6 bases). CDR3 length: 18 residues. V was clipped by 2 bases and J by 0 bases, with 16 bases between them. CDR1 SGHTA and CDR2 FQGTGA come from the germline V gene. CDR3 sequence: CASSLFPLASANTGELFF. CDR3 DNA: TGTGCCAGCAGCTTATTTCCACTAGCCTCAGCGAACACCGGGGAGCTGTTTTTT.

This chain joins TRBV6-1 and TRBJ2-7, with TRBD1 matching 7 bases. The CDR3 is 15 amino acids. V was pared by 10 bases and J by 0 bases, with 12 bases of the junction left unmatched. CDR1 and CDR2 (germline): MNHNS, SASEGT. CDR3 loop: CATQPDRASSYEQYF. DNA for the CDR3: TGTGCCACGCAACCTGACAGGGCGAGCTCCTACGAGCAGTACTTC.

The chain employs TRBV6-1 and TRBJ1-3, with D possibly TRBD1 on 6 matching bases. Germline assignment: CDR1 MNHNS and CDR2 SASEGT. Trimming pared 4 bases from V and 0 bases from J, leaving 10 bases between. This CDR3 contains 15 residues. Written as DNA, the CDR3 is TGTGCCAGCAGTGTGGACAGCTCCTCTGGAAACACCATATATTTT. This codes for CASSVDSSSGNTIYF.

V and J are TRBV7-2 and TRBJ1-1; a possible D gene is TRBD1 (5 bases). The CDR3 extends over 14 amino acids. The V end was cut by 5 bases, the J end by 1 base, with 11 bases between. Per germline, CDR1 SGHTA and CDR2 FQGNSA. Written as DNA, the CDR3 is TGTGCCAGCAGCGTAGGACACGCGAACACTGAAGCTTTCTTT. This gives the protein CASSVGHANTEAFF.

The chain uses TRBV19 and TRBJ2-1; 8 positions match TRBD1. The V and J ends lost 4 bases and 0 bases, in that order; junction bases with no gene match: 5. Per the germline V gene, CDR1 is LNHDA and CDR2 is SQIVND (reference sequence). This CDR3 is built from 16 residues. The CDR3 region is CASSRTGSSSYNEQFF. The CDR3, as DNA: TGTGCCAGTAGTAGGACAGGGTCGAGCTCCTACAATGAGCAGTTCTTC.

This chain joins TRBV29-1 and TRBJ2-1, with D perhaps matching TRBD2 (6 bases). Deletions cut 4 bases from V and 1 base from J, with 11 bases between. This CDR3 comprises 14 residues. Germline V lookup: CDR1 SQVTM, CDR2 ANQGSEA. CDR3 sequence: CSVVVSGSYNEQFF. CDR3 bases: TGCAGCGTTGTTGTGAGCGGGTCCTACAATGAGCAGTTCTTC.

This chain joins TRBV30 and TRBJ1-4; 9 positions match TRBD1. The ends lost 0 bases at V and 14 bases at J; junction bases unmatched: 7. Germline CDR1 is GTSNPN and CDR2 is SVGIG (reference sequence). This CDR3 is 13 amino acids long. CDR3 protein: CAWSVPGQGSLFF. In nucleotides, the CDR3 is TGTGCCTGGAGTGTACCGGGACAGGGATCCCTGTTTTTT. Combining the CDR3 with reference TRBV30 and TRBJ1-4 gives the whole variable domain SQTIHQWPATLVQPVGSPLSLECTVEGTSNPNLYWYRQAAGRGLQLLFYSVGIGQISSEVPQNLSASRPQDRQFILSSKKLLLSDSGFYLCAWSVPGQGSLFFGSGTQLSVL.

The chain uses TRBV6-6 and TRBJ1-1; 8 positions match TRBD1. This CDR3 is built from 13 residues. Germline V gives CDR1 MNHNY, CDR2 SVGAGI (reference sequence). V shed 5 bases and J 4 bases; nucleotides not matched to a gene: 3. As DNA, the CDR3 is TGTGCCAGCAGTCGCACAGGGGGCACTGAAGCTTTCTTT. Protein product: CASSRTGGTEAFF.

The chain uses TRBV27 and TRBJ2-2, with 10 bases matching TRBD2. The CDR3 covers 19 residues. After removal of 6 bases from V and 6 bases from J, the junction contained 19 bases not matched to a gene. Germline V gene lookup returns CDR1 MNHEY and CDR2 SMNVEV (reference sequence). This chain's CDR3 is CASSSRGTGLAGAPGELFF. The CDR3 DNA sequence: TGTGCCAGCAGCTCCCGGGGGACCGGCCTAGCGGGGGCCCCCGGGGAGCTGTTTTTT.

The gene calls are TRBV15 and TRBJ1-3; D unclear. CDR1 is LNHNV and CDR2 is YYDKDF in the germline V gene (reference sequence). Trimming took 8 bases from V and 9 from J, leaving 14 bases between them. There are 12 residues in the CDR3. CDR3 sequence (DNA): TGTGCCACCGGTTTGCTAGAGAGCACCATATATTTT. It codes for CATGLLESTIYF.

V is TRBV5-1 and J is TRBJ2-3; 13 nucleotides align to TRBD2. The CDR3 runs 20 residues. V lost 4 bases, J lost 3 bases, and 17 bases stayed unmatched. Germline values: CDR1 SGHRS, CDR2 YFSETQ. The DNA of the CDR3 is TGCGCCAGCAGCCCCAGATACACTAGCGGGAGGGCCGAGTGGACAGATACGCAGTATTTT. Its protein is CASSPRYTSGRAEWTDTQYF.